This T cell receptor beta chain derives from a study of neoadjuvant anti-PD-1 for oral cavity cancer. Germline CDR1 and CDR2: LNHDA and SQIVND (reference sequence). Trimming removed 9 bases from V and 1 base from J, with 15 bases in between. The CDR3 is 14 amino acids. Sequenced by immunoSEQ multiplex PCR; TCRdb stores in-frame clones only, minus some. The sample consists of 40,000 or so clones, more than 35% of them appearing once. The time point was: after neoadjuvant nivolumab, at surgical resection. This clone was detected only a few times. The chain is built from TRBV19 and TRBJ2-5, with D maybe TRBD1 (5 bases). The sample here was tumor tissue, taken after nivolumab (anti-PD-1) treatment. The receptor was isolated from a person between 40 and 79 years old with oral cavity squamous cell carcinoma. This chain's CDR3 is CASNGARGQETQYF. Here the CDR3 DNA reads TGTGCCAGCAATGGGGCGCGTGGCCAAGAGACCCAGTACTTC.